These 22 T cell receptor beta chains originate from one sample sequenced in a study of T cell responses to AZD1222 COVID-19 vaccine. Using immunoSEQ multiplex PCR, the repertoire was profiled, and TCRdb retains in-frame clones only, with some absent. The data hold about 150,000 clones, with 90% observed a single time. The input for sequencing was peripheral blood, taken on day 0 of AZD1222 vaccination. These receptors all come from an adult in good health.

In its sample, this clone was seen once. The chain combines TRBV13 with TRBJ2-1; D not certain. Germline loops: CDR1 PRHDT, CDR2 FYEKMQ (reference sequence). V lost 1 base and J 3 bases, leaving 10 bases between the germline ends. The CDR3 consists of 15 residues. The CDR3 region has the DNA TGTGCCAGCAGCTTAGCCCGGGTTTTCTACAATGAGCAGTTCTTC. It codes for CASSLARVFYNEQFF.

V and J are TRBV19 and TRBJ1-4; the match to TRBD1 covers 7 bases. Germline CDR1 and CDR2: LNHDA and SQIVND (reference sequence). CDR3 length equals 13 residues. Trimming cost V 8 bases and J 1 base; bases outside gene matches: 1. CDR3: CASGDRTNEKLFF. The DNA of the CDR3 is TGTGCCAGTGGGGACAGAACTAATGAAAAACTGTTTTTT.

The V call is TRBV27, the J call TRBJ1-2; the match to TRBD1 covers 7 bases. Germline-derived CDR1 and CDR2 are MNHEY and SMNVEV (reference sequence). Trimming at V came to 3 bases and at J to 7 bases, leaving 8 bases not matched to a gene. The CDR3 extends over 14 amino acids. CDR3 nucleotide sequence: TGTGCCAGCAGTTTGGGGCAGGGGGTGGTTGGCTACACCTTC. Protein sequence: CASSLGQGVVGYTF.

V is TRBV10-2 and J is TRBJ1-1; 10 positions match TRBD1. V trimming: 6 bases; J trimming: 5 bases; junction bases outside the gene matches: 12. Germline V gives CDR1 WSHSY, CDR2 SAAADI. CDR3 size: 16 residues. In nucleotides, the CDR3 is TGCGCCAGCAGCCCCCAGACAGGGGGCTTGGGAACTGAAGCTTTCTTT. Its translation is CASSPQTGGLGTEAFF.

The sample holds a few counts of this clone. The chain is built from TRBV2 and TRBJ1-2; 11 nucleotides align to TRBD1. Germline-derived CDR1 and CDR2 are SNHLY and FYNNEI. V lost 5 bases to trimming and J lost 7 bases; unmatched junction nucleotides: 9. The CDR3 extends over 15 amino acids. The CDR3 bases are TGTGCCAGCAGTCAAAAAAGGACAGGGGGCACTGGCTACACCTTC. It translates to CASSQKRTGGTGYTF.

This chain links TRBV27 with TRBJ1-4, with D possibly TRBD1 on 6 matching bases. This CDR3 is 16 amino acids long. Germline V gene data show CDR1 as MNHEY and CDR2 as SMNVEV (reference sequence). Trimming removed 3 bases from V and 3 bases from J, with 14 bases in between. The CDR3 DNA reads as TGTGCCAGCAGTTTTACCGGGGGGCCTTCTAATGAAAAACTGTTTTTT. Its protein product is CASSFTGGPSNEKLFF. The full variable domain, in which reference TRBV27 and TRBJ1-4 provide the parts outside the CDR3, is EAQVTQNPRYLITVTGKKLTVTCSQNMNHEYMSWYRQDPGLGLRQIYYSMNVEVTDKGDVPEGYKVSRKEKRNFPLILESPSPNQTSLYFCASSFTGGPSNEKLFFGSGTQLSVL.

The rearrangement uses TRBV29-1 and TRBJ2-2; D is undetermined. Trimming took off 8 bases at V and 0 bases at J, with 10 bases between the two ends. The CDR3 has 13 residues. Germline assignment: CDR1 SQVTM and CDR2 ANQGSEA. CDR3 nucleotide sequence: TGCAGCCTTAGGAGCCCGAACACCGGGGAGCTGTTTTTT. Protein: CSLRSPNTGELFF.

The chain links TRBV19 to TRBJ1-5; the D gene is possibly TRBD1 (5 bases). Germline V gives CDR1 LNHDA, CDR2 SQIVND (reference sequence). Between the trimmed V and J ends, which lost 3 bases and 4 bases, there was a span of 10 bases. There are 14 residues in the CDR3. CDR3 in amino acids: CASSMWGTNQPQHF. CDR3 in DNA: TGTGCCAGTAGTATGTGGGGGACGAATCAGCCCCAGCATTTT.

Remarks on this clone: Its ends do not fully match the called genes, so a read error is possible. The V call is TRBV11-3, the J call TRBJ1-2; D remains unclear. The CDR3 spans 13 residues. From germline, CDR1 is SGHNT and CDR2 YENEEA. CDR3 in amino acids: CATSLEGIGGYTF. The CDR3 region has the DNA TGTGCCACCAGCTTGGAGGGTATAGGTGGCTACACCTTC.

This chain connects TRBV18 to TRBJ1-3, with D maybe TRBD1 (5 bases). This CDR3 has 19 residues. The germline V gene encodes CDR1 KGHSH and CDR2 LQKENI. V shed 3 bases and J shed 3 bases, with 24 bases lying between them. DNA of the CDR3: TGTGCCAGCTCACCTCAAAGTGGTGTCCGGGACCGGAATGGAAACACCATATATTTT. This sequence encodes CASSPQSGVRDRNGNTIYF. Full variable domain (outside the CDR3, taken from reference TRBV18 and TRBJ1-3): NAGVMQNPRHLVRRRGQEARLRCSPMKGHSHVYWYRQLPEEGLKFMVYLQKENIIDESGMPKERFSAEFPKEGPSILRIQQVVRGDSAAYFCASSPQSGVRDRNGNTIYFGEGSWLTVV.

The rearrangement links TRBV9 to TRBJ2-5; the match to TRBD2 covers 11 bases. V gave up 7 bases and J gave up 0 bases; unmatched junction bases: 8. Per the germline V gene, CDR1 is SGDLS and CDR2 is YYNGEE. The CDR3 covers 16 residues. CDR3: CASDSSGRPNQETQYF. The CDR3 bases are TGTGCCAGCGATTCTAGCGGGAGGCCGAACCAAGAGACCCAGTACTTC.

CDR3 bases: TGTGCCAGCAGTTTAGACCTTAGCAATCAGCCCCAGCATTTT. Amino acid sequence: CASSLDLSNQPQHF. The gene calls are TRBV27 and TRBJ1-5; D ambiguous. In germline, CDR1 is MNHEY, CDR2 SMNVEV (reference sequence). This CDR3 is built from 14 residues. Trimming removed 2 bases at V and 0 bases at J, with 5 bases between.

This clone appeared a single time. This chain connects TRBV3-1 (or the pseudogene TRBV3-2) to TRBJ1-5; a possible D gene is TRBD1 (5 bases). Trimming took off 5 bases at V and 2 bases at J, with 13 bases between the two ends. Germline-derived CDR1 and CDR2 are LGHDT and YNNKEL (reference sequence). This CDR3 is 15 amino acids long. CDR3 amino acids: CASSEGWLRNQPQHF. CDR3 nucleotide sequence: TGTGCCAGCAGCGAGGGGTGGCTCCGCAATCAGCCCCAGCATTTT.

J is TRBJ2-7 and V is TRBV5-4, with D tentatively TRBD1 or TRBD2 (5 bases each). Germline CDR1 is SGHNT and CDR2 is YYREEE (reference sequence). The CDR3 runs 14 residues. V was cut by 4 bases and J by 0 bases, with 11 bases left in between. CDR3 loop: CASSLPGSSYEQYF. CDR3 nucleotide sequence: TGTGCCAGCAGCCTGCCAGGGAGCTCCTACGAGCAGTACTTC.

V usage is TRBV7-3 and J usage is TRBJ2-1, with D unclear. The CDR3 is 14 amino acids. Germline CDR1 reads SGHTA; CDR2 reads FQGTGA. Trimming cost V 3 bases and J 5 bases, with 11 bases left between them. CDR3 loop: CASSFNPTDNEQFF. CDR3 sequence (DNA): TGTGCCAGCAGCTTCAATCCCACAGACAATGAGCAGTTCTTC.

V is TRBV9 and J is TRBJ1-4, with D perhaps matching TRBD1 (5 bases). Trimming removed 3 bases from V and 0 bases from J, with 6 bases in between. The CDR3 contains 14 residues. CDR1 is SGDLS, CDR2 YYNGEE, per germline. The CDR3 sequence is CASSGQTTNEKLFF. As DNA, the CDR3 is TGTGCCAGCAGCGGACAGACAACTAATGAAAAACTGTTTTTT.

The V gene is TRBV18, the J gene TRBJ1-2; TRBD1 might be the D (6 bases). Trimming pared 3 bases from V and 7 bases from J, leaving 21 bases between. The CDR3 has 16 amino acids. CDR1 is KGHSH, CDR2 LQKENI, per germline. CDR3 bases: TGTGCCAGCTCACCTTGGGCACAGGGCTTAAACGCTGGCTACACCTTC. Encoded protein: CASSPWAQGLNAGYTF.

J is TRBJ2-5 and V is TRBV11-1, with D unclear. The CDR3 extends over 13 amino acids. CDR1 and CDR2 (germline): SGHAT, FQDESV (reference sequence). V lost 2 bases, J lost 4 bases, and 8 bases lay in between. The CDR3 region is CASSLWTLETQYF. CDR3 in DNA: TGTGCCAGCAGCTTATGGACGTTAGAGACCCAGTACTTC.

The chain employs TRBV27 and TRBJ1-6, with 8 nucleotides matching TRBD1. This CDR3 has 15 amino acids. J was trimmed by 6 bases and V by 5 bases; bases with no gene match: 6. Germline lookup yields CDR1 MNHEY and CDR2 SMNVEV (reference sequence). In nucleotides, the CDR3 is TGTGCCAGCAGTCCGCAGGGGACAGGTAATTCACCCCTCCACTTT. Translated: CASSPQGTGNSPLHF.

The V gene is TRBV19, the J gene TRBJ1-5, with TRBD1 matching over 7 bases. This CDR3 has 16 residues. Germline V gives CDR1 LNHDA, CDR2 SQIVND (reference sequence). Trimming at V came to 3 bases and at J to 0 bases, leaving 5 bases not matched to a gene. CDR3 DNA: TGTGCCAGTAGTATTTTTGGGACAGCTAGCAATCAGCCCCAGCATTTT. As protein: CASSIFGTASNQPQHF.

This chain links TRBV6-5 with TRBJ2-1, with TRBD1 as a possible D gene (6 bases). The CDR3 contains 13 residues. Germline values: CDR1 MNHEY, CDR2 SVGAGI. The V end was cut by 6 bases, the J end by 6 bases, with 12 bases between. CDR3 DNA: TGTGCCAGCAGATCGACAGGAATCAATGAGCAGTTCTTC. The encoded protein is CASRSTGINEQFF.

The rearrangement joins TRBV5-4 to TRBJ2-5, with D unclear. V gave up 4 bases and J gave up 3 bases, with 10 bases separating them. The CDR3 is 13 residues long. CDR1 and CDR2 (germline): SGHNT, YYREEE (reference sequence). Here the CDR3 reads CASSPQIKETQYF. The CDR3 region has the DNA TGTGCCAGCAGCCCACAGATTAAAGAGACCCAGTACTTC.